This entry lists 27 T cell receptor beta chains sequenced from one sample in a study of shared clonotypes between healthy human individuals. The repertoire was sequenced with immunoSEQ multiplex PCR; TCRdb's copy has only in-frame clones and lacks some. There are roughly 2 million clones in the sample; 90% to 95% occur only once, and 0.1% to 0.15% lies in the top ten. What was sequenced was naive CD4+ T cells sorted from blood. Subset noted: CD45RA+ positively selected. The receptor set was obtained from a man between 18 and 35 years old in good health.

The chain recombines TRBV7-6 with TRBJ2-3; TRBD2 might be the D (6 bases). V was pared by 4 bases and J by 4 bases, with 18 bases between. The CDR3 totals 16 residues. CDR1 is SGHVS and CDR2 is FNYEAQ in the germline V gene. The chain's CDR3 is CASSSRGPGDADTQYF. The CDR3 DNA reads as TGTGCCAGCAGCTCGCGAGGCCCGGGGGATGCAGATACGCAGTATTTT.

CDR3 in DNA: TGTGCCTGGAGCCCCGAGGGACCAGATACGCAGTATTTT. As protein: CAWSPEGPDTQYF. The J gene is TRBJ2-3, the V gene TRBV30, with D perhaps TRBD1 or TRBD2 (5 bases each). Trimming took 3 bases from V and 4 from J, leaving 11 bases between them. The CDR3 has 13 amino acids. Germline V lookup: CDR1 GTSNPN, CDR2 SVGIG (reference sequence).

V and J are TRBV5-1 and TRBJ2-2, with D perhaps assigned TRBD1 or TRBD2 (5 bases each). Trimming cost V 4 bases and J 7 bases, with 17 bases left between them. CDR3 size: 15 residues. Germline V gives CDR1 SGHRS, CDR2 YFSETQ. The CDR3 DNA is TGCGCCAGCAGCGCGGCAGAGGGGATGGGCGGGGAGCTGTTTTTT. Translated, it gives CASSAAEGMGGELFF.

The chain couples TRBV6-5 to TRBJ1-5; D not certain. V lost 2 bases to trimming and J lost 1 base, with 12 bases between them. The CDR3 runs to 16 residues. Germline V gene sequence: CDR1 MNHEY, CDR2 SVGAGI. In nucleotides, the CDR3 is TGTGCCAGCAGTTACGTGGGAGTGGGGAGCAATCAGCCCCAGCATTTT. This encodes CASSYVGVGSNQPQHF.

This clone was counted once. The genes are TRBV6-6 and TRBJ2-2; D might be TRBD2 (6 bases). Germline lookup yields CDR1 MNHNY and CDR2 SVGAGI (reference sequence). The V end lost 2 bases, the J end lost 3 bases, and 10 bases lay between the germline ends. The CDR3 is 15 amino acids. CDR3: CASSYAGRDTGELFF. The DNA for the CDR3 is TGTGCCAGCAGTTACGCCGGGAGAGACACCGGGGAGCTGTTTTTT.

For this clone: The sample holds other DNA sequences that translate to the same CDR3. The chain carries TRBV7-2 and TRBJ2-1, with 11 bases that match TRBD2. V lost 4 bases to trimming and J lost 4 bases; unmatched junction nucleotides: 3. Germline V lookup: CDR1 SGHTA, CDR2 FQGNSA. The CDR3 is 15 amino acids. This CDR3 is CASSSTSGSYNEQFF. Here the CDR3 DNA reads TGTGCCAGCAGCTCAACTAGCGGGAGTTACAATGAGCAGTTCTTC.

This rearrangement joins TRBV9 to TRBJ2-3, with D perhaps TRBD1 or TRBD2 (5 bases each). The CDR3 is made up of 15 amino acids. V lost 0 bases to trimming and J lost 4 bases, with 12 bases between them. Germline lookup yields CDR1 SGDLS and CDR2 YYNGEE. Written as DNA, the CDR3 is TGTGCCAGCAGCGTAGACAGGACTTCCGCAGATACGCAGTATTTT. Its protein product is CASSVDRTSADTQYF.

V is TRBV19 and J is TRBJ1-1; the D gene is possibly TRBD1 (5 bases). Between the trimmed V and J ends, which lost 5 bases and 3 bases, there was a span of 10 bases. Germline V gives CDR1 LNHDA, CDR2 SQIVND (reference sequence). The CDR3 is 13 amino acids. The CDR3 sequence is CASSRTPDTEAFF. The CDR3 region has the DNA TGTGCCAGTAGTCGGACACCAGACACTGAAGCTTTCTTT.

V and J are TRBV30 and TRBJ2-7; 7 positions match TRBD1. Germline trimming cut 3 bases from V and 2 bases from J; bases unmatched to any gene: 4. The CDR3 totals 13 residues. Germline loops: CDR1 GTSNPN, CDR2 SVGIG (reference sequence). CDR3 region: CAWRRDSTYEQYF. The CDR3 DNA sequence: TGTGCCTGGAGACGGGACAGTACCTACGAGCAGTACTTC.

The chain recombines TRBV4-1 with TRBJ1-4, with a possible D match to TRBD1 (5 bases). The CDR3 runs 17 residues. The V gene lost 2 bases and the J gene lost 0 bases, with 13 bases spanning the gap. Germline-derived CDR1 and CDR2 are MGHRA and YSYEKL. The CDR3 region is CASSQWGLGTTNEKLFF. The CDR3 region has the DNA TGCGCCAGCAGCCAATGGGGCCTAGGGACAACTAATGAAAAACTGTTTTTT.

This chain joins TRBV28 and TRBJ1-2; 10 nucleotides match TRBD1. Germline-derived CDR1 and CDR2 are MDHEN and SYDVKM. CDR3 length: 16 amino acids. Unmatched junction bases numbered 7, after V lost 1 base and J lost 5 bases. As DNA, the CDR3 is TGTGCCAGCAGTTTATTGGTTGGGACAGGGGTTTATGGCTACACCTTC. It encodes CASSLLVGTGVYGYTF.

A note on this clone: This CDR3 is also generated by other DNA sequences in the sample. V usage is TRBV18 and J usage is TRBJ1-1, with 9 bases aligning to TRBD1. There are 13 residues in the CDR3. V was pared by 3 bases and J by 10 bases, with 6 bases of the junction left unmatched. Germline V gene lookup returns CDR1 KGHSH and CDR2 LQKENI. In DNA, the CDR3 is TGTGCCAGCTCACCGGACAGGGGTTTGGGAGCTTTCTTT. Translation gives CASSPDRGLGAFF.

V is TRBV27 and J is TRBJ2-5, with a weak D call TRBD1 (6 bases). This CDR3 is built from 15 residues. Looked up from germline, CDR1 is MNHEY and CDR2 is SMNVEV (reference sequence). V lost 6 bases and J 2 bases, leaving 16 bases between the germline ends. The CDR3 DNA sequence: TGTGCCAGCAGGCCCTGGACAGTAAATCAAGAGACCCAGTACTTC. This codes for CASRPWTVNQETQYF.

The chain has TRBV11-2 and TRBJ1-6; no reliable D call. This CDR3 has 15 residues. Trimming removed 4 bases from V and 7 bases from J, with 14 bases in between. Germline CDR1 is SGHAT and CDR2 is FQNNGV. For the CDR3, the DNA is TGTGCCAGCAGCTCGGACCTTCGAGGCAATTCACCCCTCCACTTT. It yields the protein CASSSDLRGNSPLHF.

This clone was found once. This rearrangement joins TRBV2 to TRBJ1-3; 7 positions match TRBD1. The CDR3 is made up of 14 amino acids. The V segment lost 6 bases and the J segment 0 bases; nucleotides outside the gene matches: 2. Germline-derived CDR1 and CDR2 are SNHLY and FYNNEI. CDR3 sequence: CASRPGGSGNTIYF. The CDR3 nucleotides read TGTGCCAGCAGACCAGGGGGCTCTGGAAACACCATATATTTT.

The CDR3 reads CASSVTGTSGRNEQFF. CDR3 DNA sequence: TGTGCCAGCAGCGTTACCGGGACTAGCGGGAGAAATGAGCAGTTCTTC. This chain links TRBV9 with TRBJ2-1; 14 bases match TRBD2. The CDR3 is 16 amino acids. Germline V gene sequence: CDR1 SGDLS, CDR2 YYNGEE. The V segment lost 2 bases and the J segment 7 bases; nucleotides outside the gene matches: 5.

The rearrangement links TRBV4-2 to TRBJ1-1; TRBD1 is a possible D gene (5 bases). V shed 0 bases and J shed 4 bases, with 9 bases lying between them. This CDR3 comprises 14 residues. Germline loops: CDR1 LGHNA, CDR2 YNFKEQ. CDR3 in amino acids: CASSQDLGVTEAFF. The CDR3 DNA reads as TGTGCCAGCAGCCAAGATTTAGGGGTCACTGAAGCTTTCTTT.

V usage is TRBV30 and J usage is TRBJ2-5, with TRBD2 identical over 8 bases. Losses at the gene ends were 3 bases for V and 2 bases for J; bases not matched to a gene: 5. The germline V gene encodes CDR1 GTSNPN and CDR2 SVGIG (reference sequence). This CDR3 spans 14 amino acids. CDR3 in DNA: TGTGCCTGGAGACAAGGGACTAGGCAAGAGACCCAGTACTTC. Its translation is CAWRQGTRQETQYF.

This sequence joins TRBV7-8 and TRBJ2-7, with D unclear. The ends were cut back, 4 bases at V and 7 bases at J, with 11 bases in the middle. This CDR3 region has 12 residues. Per the germline V gene, CDR1 is SGHVS and CDR2 is FQNEAQ. The CDR3 spells CASSSYQWEQYF. CDR3 bases: TGTGCCAGCAGCTCTTACCAGTGGGAGCAGTACTTC.

The chain combines TRBV5-1 with TRBJ2-1, with 10 bases aligning to TRBD2. Germline V gene data show CDR1 as SGHRS and CDR2 as YFSETQ. The CDR3 extends over 14 amino acids. The J segment lost 6 bases and the V segment lost 0 bases, leaving 0 bases of the junction unmatched. The CDR3 region has the DNA TGCGCCAGCAGCTTGGCTAGCGGGGGCAATGAGCAGTTCTTC. Protein product: CASSLASGGNEQFF.

J is TRBJ1-1 and V is TRBV2; tentatively, D is TRBD1 (6 bases). The CDR3 consists of 15 residues. Trimming took off 6 bases at V and 4 bases at J, with 18 bases between the two ends. CDR1 is SNHLY and CDR2 is FYNNEI in the germline V gene. The CDR3 protein is CASRARSGGGTEAFF. For the CDR3, the DNA is TGTGCCAGCAGGGCCCGATCCGGAGGGGGCACTGAAGCTTTCTTT.

The CDR3 here is CASSLRDPTSGSREQYF. CDR3 sequence (DNA): TGTGCCAGCAGCTTGAGAGACCCGACTAGCGGGAGCCGCGAGCAGTACTTC. The chain employs TRBV7-9 and TRBJ2-7; 12 bases are shared with TRBD2. The CDR3 consists of 17 residues. The germline gives CDR1 SEHNR, CDR2 FQNEAQ (reference sequence). Trimming took 3 bases from V and 6 from J; bases not matched to a gene: 12.

The rearrangement uses TRBV28 and TRBJ1-1; D remains ambiguous. The germline CDR1 and CDR2 sequences are MDHEN and SYDVKM. This CDR3 is 14 amino acids long. The V end lost 1 base, the J end lost 10 bases, and 16 bases lay between the germline ends. Here the CDR3 reads CASSLSASPRVAFF. The CDR3 DNA is TGTGCCAGCAGTTTATCGGCCTCACCAAGGGTAGCTTTCTTT. Full variable domain (rest looked up from reference TRBV28 and TRBJ1-1): DVKVTQSSRYLVKRTGEKVFLECVQDMDHENMFWYRQDPGLGLRLIYFSYDVKMKEKGDIPEGYSVSREKKERFSLILESASTNQTSMYLCASSLSASPRVAFFGQGTRLTVV.

This clone was seen just once. A junction end diverges from the germline sequence, so it may reflect a read error. The rearrangement uses TRBV7-9 and TRBJ1-1; 9 bases align to TRBD1. The CDR3 length is 11 residues. Germline V gene lookup returns CDR1 SEHNR and CDR2 FQNEAQ (reference sequence). The CDR3 DNA sequence: TGTGCCAGCAGCTGGGGGGACAGGGCCACCTTT. Translated, it gives CASSWGDRATF.

The chain recombines TRBV5-1 with TRBJ1-6, with 8 positions matching TRBD1. This CDR3 spans 17 amino acids. Germline V gene sequence: CDR1 SGHRS, CDR2 YFSETQ. V was clipped by 0 bases and J by 6 bases; unmatched bases: 8. The DNA for the CDR3 is TGCGCCAGCAGCTTGGGGGGGACAGGAGGTACTAATTCACCCCTCCACTTT. It encodes CASSLGGTGGTNSPLHF.

V usage is TRBV5-4 and J usage is TRBJ2-2; 15 positions match TRBD2. With 3 bases clipped from V and 5 bases from J, the junction kept 5 bases outside the gene matches. This CDR3 is 17 amino acids long. Per the germline V gene, CDR1 is SGHNT and CDR2 is YYREEE (reference sequence). CDR3 region: CASSSGLAGGGTGELFF. The CDR3 DNA follows: TGTGCCAGCAGCTCCGGACTAGCGGGAGGGGGGACCGGGGAGCTGTTTTTT.

About this clone: The same CDR3 can be traced to other DNA sequences in this sample. The genes are TRBV9 and TRBJ2-7; D unresolved. The V end lost 0 bases, the J end lost 2 bases, and 9 bases lay between the germline ends. Germline CDR1 reads SGDLS; CDR2 reads YYNGEE. The CDR3 loop spans 14 amino acids. This CDR3 reads CASSVGVGPYEQYF. The CDR3 DNA is TGTGCCAGCAGCGTAGGTGTCGGGCCCTACGAGCAGTACTTC.